This is a list of T cell receptor beta chains from one sample in a study of blood T cell repertoires in COVID-19. Using immunoSEQ multiplex PCR, the repertoire was profiled, and TCRdb retains in-frame clones only, with some absent. The table has approximately 300,000 clones, nearly 90% seen once. The sequencing sample was made of PBMCs or T cells enriched from blood (not recorded which). Receptors were obtained from a young woman with acute COVID-19. CDR3s include the opening cysteine and the closing phenylalanine or tryptophan. The order of the fields is CDR3 protein, CDR3 DNA, V gene, clone size, J gene, D gene. A D gene is named only where the DNA matches it firmly. Expanded clones are given a class, and other clones once, few, many or no size at all.

CASSPWGGPSKSSYNEQFF | TGCGCCAGCAGCCCCTGGGGGGGGCCCTCCAAAAGCTCCTACAATGAGCAGTTCTTC | TRBV5-1 | once | TRBJ2-1 | NA
CASSQPAGTTYEQYF | TGCGCCAGCAGCCAACCAGCGGGAACCACCTACGAGCAGTACTTC | TRBV4-1 | NA | TRBJ2-7 | TRBD2
CASSPTSGSDEQYF | TGTGCCAGCAGCCCGACTAGCGGGAGTGACGAGCAGTACTTC | TRBV9 | NA | TRBJ2-7 | TRBD2
CASSLSTSGRVNEQFF | TGTGCCAGCAGTTTATCGACTAGCGGGAGGGTAAATGAGCAGTTCTTC | TRBV27 | NA | TRBJ2-1 | TRBD2
CASSKHFGGTTAYNQPQHF | TGTGCCAGCAGCAAACATTTCGGTGGTACGACAGCGTACAATCAGCCCCAGCATTTT | TRBV3-1/TRBV3-2 | NA | TRBJ1-5 | NA
CASSPQGGDFYTF | TGTGCCAGCAGTCCCCAGGGAGGGGACTTCTACACCTTC | TRBV25-1 | NA | TRBJ1-2 | NA
CASSQEGTGGNAPQHF | TGTGCCAGCAGCCAAGAAGGGACAGGGGGTAATGCGCCCCAGCATTTT | TRBV3-1/TRBV3-2 | NA | TRBJ1-5 | TRBD1
CATRKDRPNSPLHF | TGTGCCACCCGGAAGGACAGGCCCAATTCACCCCTCCACTTT | TRBV27 | NA | TRBJ1-6 | TRBD1
CASSSDVYRGNGNTIYF | TGTGCCAGCAGCTCGGACGTCTACAGGGGGAATGGAAACACCATATATTTT | TRBV7-9 | NA | TRBJ1-3 | TRBD1
CASSVETKNSPLHF | TGTGCCAGCAGCGTCGAGACAAAGAATTCACCCCTCCACTTT | TRBV9 | NA | TRBJ1-6 | NA
CASSLRDRDYEQYF | TGTGCCAGCAGCTTGAGGGACAGAGACTACGAGCAGTACTTC | TRBV3-1/TRBV3-2 | NA | TRBJ2-7 | TRBD1
CASSPGWVTDTQYF | TGTGCCAGCAGTCCGGGGTGGGTTACAGATACGCAGTATTTT | TRBV6-5 | NA | TRBJ2-3 | NA
CASSPALAGGDTQYF | TGTGCCAGCAGTCCAGCACTAGCGGGAGGTGATACGCAGTATTTT | TRBV28 | NA | TRBJ2-3 | TRBD2
CASSSGSYSYEQYF | TGTGCCAGCAGTAGCGGGAGCTACTCCTACGAGCAGTACTTC | TRBV2 | NA | TRBJ2-7 | TRBD2
CASSIGTSGSYEQYF | TGTGCCAGTAGTATAGGGACTAGCGGGAGCTACGAGCAGTACTTC | TRBV19 | NA | TRBJ2-7 | TRBD2
CASSLPHREEQYF | TGTGCCAGCAGTTTACCCCACAGGGAGGAGCAGTACTTC | TRBV28 | NA | TRBJ2-7 | NA
CASSFEQGGAGELFF | TGTGCCAGCAGTTTCGAACAAGGGGGAGCCGGGGAGCTGTTTTTT | TRBV27 | NA | TRBJ2-2 | NA
CASSKPTGGEDIQYF | TGTGCCAGCAGCAAACCCACAGGTGGCGAGGACATTCAGTACTTC | TRBV21-1 | NA | TRBJ2-4 | NA
CASSPLGPGLNTEAFF | TGCGCCAGCAGCCCTTTAGGTCCAGGGTTAAACACTGAAGCTTTCTTT | TRBV5-1 | NA | TRBJ1-1 | NA
CASSSRQGGGAGELFF | TGTGCCAGCAGCTCACGACAGGGGGGCGGTGCCGGGGAGCTGTTTTTT | TRBV7-3 | NA | TRBJ2-2 | TRBD1
CASSLDGQPNQPQHF | TGTGCCAGCAGCTTAGATGGACAGCCCAATCAGCCCCAGCATTTT | TRBV7-9 | NA | TRBJ1-5 | NA
CASRLAGGVTDTQYF | TGTGCCAGCAGACTAGCGGGAGGGGTAACAGATACGCAGTATTTT | TRBV25-1 | few | TRBJ2-3 | TRBD2
CASSLRASGTYEQYF | TGTGCCAGCAGCTTACGGGCTAGCGGAACCTACGAGCAGTACTTC | TRBV7-8 | once | TRBJ2-7 | TRBD2
CASSQDSGGQGPYEQYF | TGCGCCAGCAGCCAAGACAGCGGGGGACAGGGTCCCTACGAGCAGTACTTC | TRBV4-1 | NA | TRBJ2-7 | NA
CSVGTGSLAEAFF | TGCAGCGTGGGGACAGGGTCTCTCGCTGAAGCTTTCTTT | TRBV29-1 | NA | TRBJ1-1 | TRBD1
CASSRLVLDGGGNSPLHF | TGTGCCAGCAGCCGCCTTGTTTTGGACGGGGGTGGCAATTCACCCCTCCACTTT | TRBV27 | once | TRBJ1-6 | NA
CASSIAGGANTEAFF | TGTGCCAGTAGTATAGCTGGAGGGGCGAACACTGAAGCTTTCTTT | TRBV19 | NA | TRBJ1-1 | NA
CASSSHGLEFNEQYF | TGTGCCAGCAGCTCCCATGGACTAGAGTTCAACGAGCAGTACTTC | TRBV11-2 | NA | TRBJ2-7 | TRBD2
CASSLGLPYEQYF | TGTGCCAGCAGCTTGGGACTTCCCTACGAGCAGTACTTC | TRBV5-8 | NA | TRBJ2-7 | NA
CATSRDRGWNTEAFF | TGTGCCACCAGCAGGGACAGGGGTTGGAACACTGAAGCTTTCTTT | TRBV15 | NA | TRBJ1-1 | TRBD1
CASSQRPGGGTEAFF | TGTGCCAGCAGCCAACGACCGGGAGGAGGCACTGAAGCTTTCTTT | TRBV4-2 | NA | TRBJ1-1 | NA
CASSPGQLYGYTF | TGCGCCAGCAGCCCGGGACAGCTGTATGGCTACACCTTC | TRBV5-1 | NA | TRBJ1-2 | TRBD1
CASRLGQASEAFF | TGTGCCAGCAGACTCGGACAGGCCTCTGAAGCTTTCTTT | TRBV6-5 | NA | TRBJ1-1 | TRBD1
CASSRQPPGYGYTF | TGTGCCAGCAGCCGACAGCCTCCGGGCTATGGCTACACCTTC | TRBV3-1/TRBV3-2 | NA | TRBJ1-2 | NA
CASSSRGTSGSILPRIYEQYF | TGTGCCAGTAGTTCACGGGGGACTAGCGGGAGCATCCTCCCCCGGATTTACGAGCAGTACTTC | TRBV19 | NA | TRBJ2-7 | TRBD2
CASSPLGSTTDTQYF | TGTGCCAGCTCACCACTGGGGAGTACCACAGATACGCAGTATTTT | TRBV18 | NA | TRBJ2-3 | NA
CASSLVRMNTEAFF | TGTGCCAGCAGCTTAGTGCGTATGAACACTGAAGCTTTCTTT | TRBV7-9 | once | TRBJ1-1 | NA
CASSMQSGLGSPLHF | TGTGCCAGTAGTATGCAGTCCGGGTTGGGTTCACCCCTCCACTTT | TRBV19 | NA | TRBJ1-6 | NA
CASSLEQGGEAFF | TGCGCCAGCAGCTTGGAACAGGGAGGGGAAGCTTTCTTT | TRBV5-1 | NA | TRBJ1-1 | NA
CASRTASTGELFF | TGTGCCAGTCGGACAGCGAGCACCGGGGAGCTGTTTTTT | TRBV19 | NA | TRBJ2-2 | NA
CASSSPLAVTQYF | TGTGCCAGCAGTTCCCCACTAGCGGTTACGCAGTATTTT | TRBV12-3/TRBV12-4 | NA | TRBJ2-3 | TRBD2
CASSPGEDNQPQHF | TGCGCCAGCAGCCCCGGAGAGGACAATCAGCCCCAGCATTTT | TRBV5-1 | NA | TRBJ1-5 | NA
CASSLYAGTSSYNSPLHF | TGTGCCAGCAGCCTCTACGCCGGGACATCCTCATATAATTCACCCCTCCACTTT | TRBV3-1/TRBV3-2 | NA | TRBJ1-6 | NA
CASSEADIITEAFF | TGTGCCAGCAGTGAAGCGGACATAATCACTGAAGCTTTCTTT | TRBV6-1 | NA | TRBJ1-1 | NA
CASSSRTGRIEAFF | TGTGCCAGCAGCTCCCGGACAGGCAGAATTGAAGCTTTCTTT | TRBV11-3 | NA | TRBJ1-1 | TRBD1
CASSSQPGSYEQYF | TGTGCTAGCAGCTCACAACCTGGCTCCTACGAGCAGTACTTC | TRBV7-7 | NA | TRBJ2-7 | NA
CASSPGTGVVYEQYF | TGTGCCAGCAGCCCCGGGACAGGGGTCGTCTACGAGCAGTACTTC | TRBV11-2 | once | TRBJ2-7 | TRBD1
CATNGQDGGELFF | TGTGCCACTAACGGACAGGACGGCGGGGAGCTGTTTTTT | TRBV24-1 | NA | TRBJ2-2 | TRBD1
CASIATTGYRANVLTF | TGTGCCAGTATAGCGACTACAGGGTACCGGGCCAACGTCCTGACTTTC | TRBV19 | NA | TRBJ2-6 | NA
CARGGAGEKLFF | TGTGCCCGTGGGGGGGCAGGTGAAAAACTGTTTTTT | TRBV30 | few | TRBJ1-4 | NA
CAISDMAFSGNTIYF | TGTGCCATCAGTGATATGGCATTCTCTGGAAACACCATATATTTT | TRBV10-3 | NA | TRBJ1-3 | NA
CASRPDRDDQPQHF | TGCGCCAGCAGGCCTGACAGGGATGATCAGCCCCAGCATTTT | TRBV10-2 | NA | TRBJ1-5 | TRBD1